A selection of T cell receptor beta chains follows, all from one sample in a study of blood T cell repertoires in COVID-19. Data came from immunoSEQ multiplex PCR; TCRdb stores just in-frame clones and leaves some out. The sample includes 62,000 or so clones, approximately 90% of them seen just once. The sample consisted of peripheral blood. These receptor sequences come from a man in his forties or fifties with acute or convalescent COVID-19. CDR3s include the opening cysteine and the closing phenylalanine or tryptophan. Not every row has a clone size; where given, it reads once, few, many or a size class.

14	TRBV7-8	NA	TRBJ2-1	CASSAGTSGSKQFF
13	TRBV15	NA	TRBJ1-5	CATSGTGNQPQHF
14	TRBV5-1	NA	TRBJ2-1	CASSVADFYNEQFF
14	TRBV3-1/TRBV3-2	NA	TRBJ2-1	CASSQAGVGAVLFF
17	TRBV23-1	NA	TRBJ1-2	CASSHYTRDSLCYGYTF
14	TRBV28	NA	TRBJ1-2	CATGQLLANYGYTF
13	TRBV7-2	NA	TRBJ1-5	CASSKQNNQPQHF
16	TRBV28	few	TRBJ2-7	CASGPRPGVRTYEQYF
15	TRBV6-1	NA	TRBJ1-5	CASSEQGGGMQPQHF
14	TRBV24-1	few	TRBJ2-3	CATGGLGSADTQYF
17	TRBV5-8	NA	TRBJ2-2	CASSLAGLAVPTGELFF
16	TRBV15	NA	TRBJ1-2	CATSRGSGEANYGYTF
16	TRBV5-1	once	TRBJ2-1	CASSFEQGSSYNEQFF
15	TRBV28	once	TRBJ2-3	CASSLGGFFTDTQYF
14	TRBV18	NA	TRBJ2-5	CASSPQGQQETQYF
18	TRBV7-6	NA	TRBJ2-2	CASSPGLAGAVDTGELFF
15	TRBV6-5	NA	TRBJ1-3	CASTGQGTSGNTIYF
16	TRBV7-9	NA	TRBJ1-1	CASNRRGGETNTEAFF
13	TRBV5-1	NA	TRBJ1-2	CASSQTGGYGYTF
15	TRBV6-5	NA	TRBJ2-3	CASSPGMSSADTQYF
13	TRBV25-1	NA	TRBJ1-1	CASSWTENTEAFF
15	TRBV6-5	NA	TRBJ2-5	CASSARQRQKETQYF
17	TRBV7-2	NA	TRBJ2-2	CASSLGWGLAGAGELFF
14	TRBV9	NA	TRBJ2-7	CASSVARGGGEQYF
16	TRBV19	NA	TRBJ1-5	CASSIGVGRLEKPQHF
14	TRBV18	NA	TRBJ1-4	CASSPLGVDEKLFF
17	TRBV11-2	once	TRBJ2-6	CASSPHGGSSGANVLTF
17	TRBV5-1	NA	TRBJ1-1	CASSNGGAGTVNTEAFF
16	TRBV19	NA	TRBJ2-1	CASSTPGQLSYNEQFF
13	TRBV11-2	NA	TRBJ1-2	CASSEQGHYGYTF
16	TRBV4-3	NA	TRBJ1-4	CASSQEVGGNNEKLFF
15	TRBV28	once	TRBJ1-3	CASRRTAASGNTIYF
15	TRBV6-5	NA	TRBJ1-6	CASSYRTQGGSPLHF
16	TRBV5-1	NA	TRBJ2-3	CASSATGGLGTDTQYF
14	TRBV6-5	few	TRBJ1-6	CASSYGGANSPLHF
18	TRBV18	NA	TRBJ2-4	CASSPYGTGGALFGIQYF
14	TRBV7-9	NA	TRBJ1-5	CASGGQSSNQPQHF
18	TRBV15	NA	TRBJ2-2	CATSRGLAGDSNTGELFF
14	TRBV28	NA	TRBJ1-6	CASILGTADSPLHF
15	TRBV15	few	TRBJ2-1	CATSRAGGPYNEQFF
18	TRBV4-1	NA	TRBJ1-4	CASSQASDSSTTNEKLFF
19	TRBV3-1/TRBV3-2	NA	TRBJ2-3	CASSQPQRETSPSTDTQYF
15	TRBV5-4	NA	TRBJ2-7	CASSPGLAGAYEQYF
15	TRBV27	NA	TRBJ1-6	CASSLLAVSVSPLHF
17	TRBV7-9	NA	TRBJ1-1	CASSIGLGSDTNTEAFF
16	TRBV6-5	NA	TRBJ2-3	CASSSVSVTSRDTQYF
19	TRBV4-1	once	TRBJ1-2	CASSQVVRKQGRANYGYTF
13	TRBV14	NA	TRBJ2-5	CASSPRLAETQYF
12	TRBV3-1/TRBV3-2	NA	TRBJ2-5	CASSADQETQYF
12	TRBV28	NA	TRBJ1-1	CASSLEFTEAFF
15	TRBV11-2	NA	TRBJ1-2	CASSLSRVQGGGYTF
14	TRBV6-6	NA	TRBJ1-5	CASSYSGQGQPQHF
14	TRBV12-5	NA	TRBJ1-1	CASDPPWGDTEAFF
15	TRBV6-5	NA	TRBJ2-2	CASSPWTRGTGELFF
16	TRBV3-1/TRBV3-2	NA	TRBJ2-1	CASSQDTMSSYNEQFF
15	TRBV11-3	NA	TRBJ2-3	CASTVTGENTDTQYF
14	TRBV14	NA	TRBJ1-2	CASSPNLRGYGYTF
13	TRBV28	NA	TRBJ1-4	CASSRTRGEKLFF
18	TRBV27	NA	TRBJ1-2	CASSLSPQGTRLPYGYTF
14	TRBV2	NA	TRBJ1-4	CASRSDRDNEKLFF